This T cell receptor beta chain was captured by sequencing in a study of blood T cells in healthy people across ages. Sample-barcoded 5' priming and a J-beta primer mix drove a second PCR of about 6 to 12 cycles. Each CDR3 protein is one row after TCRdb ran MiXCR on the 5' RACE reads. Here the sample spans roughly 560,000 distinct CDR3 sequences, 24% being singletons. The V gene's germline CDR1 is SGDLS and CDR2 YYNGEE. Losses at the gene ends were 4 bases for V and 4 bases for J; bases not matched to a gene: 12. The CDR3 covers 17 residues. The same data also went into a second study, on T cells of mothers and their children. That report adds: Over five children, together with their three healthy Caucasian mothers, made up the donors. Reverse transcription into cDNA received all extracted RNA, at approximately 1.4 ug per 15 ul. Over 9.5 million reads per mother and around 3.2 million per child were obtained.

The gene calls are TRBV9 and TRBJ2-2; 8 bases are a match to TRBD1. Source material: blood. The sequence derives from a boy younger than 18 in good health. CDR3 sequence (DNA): TGTGCCAGCAGCCCGAGCCGGGACAGGTCATCCACCGGGGAGCTGTTTTTT. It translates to CASSPSRDRSSTGELFF.